This TCR beta chain was retrieved from a study of blood T cell repertoires in COVID-19. Across the study: COVID-19 samples collected from the United States, Italy and Spain covered acute and convalescent phases. T cells, B-cell-depleted T cells, or PBMCs supplied cDNA or gDNA.

V shed 6 bases, J shed 4 bases, and the junction held 5 bases outside the gene matches. CDR3 size: 15 residues. CDR1 and CDR2 (germline): MNHNY, SVGAGI (reference sequence). The protocol was immunoSEQ multiplex PCR, while the TCRdb copy is restricted to in-frame clones and leaves out a portion. This table holds over 35,000 clones, about 77% found once. The chain links TRBV6-6 to TRBJ1-5; 11 bases align to TRBD1. The sample consisted of peripheral blood. This TCR derives from a man in his sixties with acute or convalescent COVID-19. This CDR3 reads CASSRGTGGNQPQHF. The CDR3 coding sequence is TGTGCCAGCAGCCGTGGGACAGGGGGAAATCAGCCCCAGCATTTT.